Below are 23 T cell receptor beta chains sequenced from a single sample in a study of blood T cells in healthy people across ages. A sample-barcoded 5' primer and a J-beta primer mix were used in a second PCR of roughly 6 to 12 cycles. Using its own MiXCR run on the 5' RACE reads, TCRdb lists one record per CDR3 protein. The sample has approximately 810,000 distinct CDR3 sequences, about 36% seen once. The sequenced material came from blood. Receptors were obtained from a man between 18 and 29 years old in good health.

This rearrangement joins TRBV7-9 to TRBJ1-3; no clear D gene. CDR3 size: 15 residues. Trimming removed 3 bases at V and 3 bases at J, with 12 bases between. Germline V gene sequence: CDR1 SEHNR, CDR2 FQNEAQ (reference sequence). The CDR3 region has the DNA TGTGCCAGCAGCTTTATGTCGAGTCTTGGAAACACCATATATTTT. Amino acids: CASSFMSSLGNTIYF.

The chain is built from TRBV29-1 and TRBJ2-1; 10 bases map to TRBD1. This CDR3 contains 14 residues. Germline-derived CDR1 and CDR2 are SQVTM and ANQGSEA. With 5 bases clipped from V and 6 bases from J, the junction kept 7 bases outside the gene matches. The CDR3 sequence: CSVLRGQGSNEQFF. CDR3 DNA: TGCAGCGTTTTGAGGGGACAGGGGTCCAATGAGCAGTTCTTC.

Remarks on this clonotype: A much larger clone lies a single base off, so this may be a read error. This chain connects TRBV29-1 to TRBJ2-3, with D unclear. The CDR3 extends over 13 amino acids. Germline loops: CDR1 SQVTM, CDR2 ANQGSEA. V was shortened by 4 bases and J by 4 bases, with 12 bases between the two germline ends. CDR3 sequence reads: CSVGLVYADTQYF. In DNA form, the CDR3 reads TGCAGCGTTGGACTGGTCTACGCAGATACGCAGTATTTT.

This clonotype was observed a handful of times. This rearrangement joins TRBV3-1 to TRBJ2-7; 9 bases match TRBD1. In germline, CDR1 is LGHDT, CDR2 YNNKEL (reference sequence). The trim removed 2 bases at V and 3 bases at J, leaving 2 bases unmatched. This CDR3 has 14 amino acids. CDR3 nucleotide sequence: TGTGCCAGCAGCCAACTGGGACAGGGCTACGAGCAGTACTTC. This gives the protein CASSQLGQGYEQYF.

This clonotype was counted at least ten times. The chain couples TRBV7-8 to TRBJ2-4; no definite D call. The CDR3 loop spans 14 amino acids. The V gene lost 5 bases and the J gene lost 4 bases, with 12 bases spanning the gap. Per germline, CDR1 SGHVS and CDR2 FQNEAQ. In DNA, the CDR3 is TGTGCCAGCAGCGATAACAGCGATAAAAACATTCAGTACTTC. Its translation: CASSDNSDKNIQYF.

V is TRBV5-1 and J is TRBJ2-3; perhaps D is TRBD1 or TRBD2 (6 bases each). Germline CDR1 and CDR2: SGHRS and YFSETQ. The CDR3 length is 14 residues. V was clipped by 4 bases and J by 1 base, with 10 bases between them. The DNA of the CDR3 is TGCGCCAGCAGCCCGGGGGCCGGCACAGATACGCAGTATTTT. Encoded protein: CASSPGAGTDTQYF.

The chain recombines TRBV6-5 with TRBJ2-7; D may be TRBD2 (5 bases). Trimming shortened V by 4 bases and J by 0 bases, and 10 bases separated the two germline ends. CDR3 length equals 14 residues. CDR1 MNHEY and CDR2 SVGAGI come from the germline V gene. CDR3 in DNA: TGTGCCAGCAGTTTTAGCGAGTACTCCTACGAGCAGTACTTC. Protein product: CASSFSEYSYEQYF.

The chain recombines TRBV3-1 with TRBJ1-2; D might be TRBD1 (6 bases). Germline V gene sequence: CDR1 LGHDT, CDR2 YNNKEL (reference sequence). CDR3 length equals 14 residues. V was cut by 6 bases and J by 0 bases, with 11 bases left in between. The CDR3 DNA reads as TGTGCCAGCAGGTCTCAGGGGACTAACTATGGCTACACCTTC. Residues: CASRSQGTNYGYTF. Full variable domain (outside the CDR3, taken from reference TRBV3-1 and TRBJ1-2): DTAVSQTPKYLVTQMGNDKSIKCEQNLGHDTMYWYKQDSKKFLKIMFSYNNKELIINETVPNRFSPKSPDKAHLNLHINSLELGDSAVYFCASRSQGTNYGYTFGSGTRLTVV.

This clonotype was counted only a few times. The chain joins TRBV3-1 to TRBJ1-2, with D maybe TRBD1 (5 bases). CDR1 and CDR2 from the germline V gene are LGHDT and YNNKEL (reference sequence). This CDR3 has 12 amino acids. V lost 2 bases and J 7 bases, leaving 8 bases between the germline ends. The CDR3 DNA follows: TGTGCCAGCAGCCAACAGGGAAGTGGCTACACCTTC. Amino acid sequence: CASSQQGSGYTF.

V and J are TRBV12-3 or TRBV12-4 and TRBJ2-5; the D call may be TRBD1 or TRBD2 (6 bases each). CDR3 length: 15 amino acids. The V gene lost 2 bases and the J gene lost 5 bases, with 15 bases spanning the gap. The CDR3 DNA reads TGTGCCAGCAGTTTATCAGTTTGGGGGGCCGAGACCCAGTACTTC. Its translation is CASSLSVWGAETQYF.

V gene TRBV2 combines with J gene TRBJ2-3; 9 bases are a match to TRBD1. The CDR3 extends over 13 amino acids. With 8 bases clipped from V and 4 bases from J, the junction kept 4 bases outside the gene matches. In germline, CDR1 is SNHLY, CDR2 FYNNEI. The chain's CDR3 is CASPDRGPDTQYF. The CDR3 nucleotides read TGTGCCAGCCCGGACAGGGGCCCAGATACGCAGTATTTT.

This chain uses TRBV6-7 with TRBJ1-1; D perhaps matches TRBD1 (6 bases). TRBV6-7 belongs to the ORF category, with a function that is uncertain. CDR3 length equals 12 residues. Trimming shortened V by 9 bases and J by 11 bases, and 19 bases separated the two germline ends. This CDR3 reads CARPGQDLWAFF. CDR3 bases: TGTGCCAGGCCGGGACAAGATTTGTGGGCTTTCTTT.

The rearrangement uses TRBV5-1 and TRBJ2-7, with D possibly TRBD2 on 6 matching bases. CDR1 SGHRS and CDR2 YFSETQ come from the germline V gene. V gave up 4 bases and J gave up 7 bases, with 21 bases separating them. The CDR3 covers 15 residues. The CDR3 coding sequence is TGCGCCAGCAGCGTGGAGGGTCGGCAGTACAATGAGCAGTACTTC. It codes for CASSVEGRQYNEQYF.

The chain recombines TRBV25-1 with TRBJ1-2, with TRBD1 as a possible D gene (6 bases). Trimming left V 1 base short and J 5 bases short, with 14 bases between. CDR3 length: 15 residues. Germline assignment: CDR1 MGHDK and CDR2 SYGVNS. The CDR3 nucleotides are TGTGCCAGCAGTGAATGGAGGGAAGGGGGATATGGCTACACCTTC. This sequence encodes CASSEWREGGYGYTF.

The gene calls are TRBV20-1 and TRBJ1-1, with 8 bases that match TRBD1. The CDR3 has 13 amino acids. Germline CDR1 and CDR2: DFQATT and SNEGSKA (reference sequence). Germline trimming cut 3 bases from V and 4 bases from J; bases unmatched to any gene: 4. The CDR3 is CSARGQESTEAFF. The CDR3, as DNA: TGCAGTGCTAGGGGACAGGAAAGCACTGAAGCTTTCTTT.

The sample holds many counts of this clonotype. V and J are TRBV29-1 and TRBJ2-7; TRBD1 matches 9 bases. Per germline, CDR1 SQVTM and CDR2 ANQGSEA. V lost 0 bases to trimming and J lost 8 bases; unmatched junction nucleotides: 5. This CDR3 is 13 amino acids long. The CDR3 nucleotides read TGCAGCGTTGAAGAGGGACAGGGCGTAAAGCAGTACTTC. Residues: CSVEEGQGVKQYF.

Ten or more counts support this clonotype. The CDR3 here is CASGTGVLNIQYF. The CDR3 DNA is TGTGCCAGCGGGACAGGGGTTCTGAACATTCAGTACTTC. The rearrangement uses TRBV6-5 and TRBJ2-4; 10 positions match TRBD1. The germline V gene encodes CDR1 MNHEY and CDR2 SVGAGI. The junction had 5 bases not matched to a gene; V was cut back by 8 bases and J by 7 bases. The length of the CDR3 is 13 residues.

V and J are TRBV5-1 and TRBJ2-3; D is possibly TRBD2 (6 bases). The germline V gene has CDR1 SGHRS and CDR2 YFSETQ. This CDR3 is built from 16 residues. The V gene lost 2 bases and the J gene lost 1 base, with 14 bases spanning the gap. The CDR3 DNA follows: TGCGCCAGCAGCTTCTGGATTAGGAGGGGCACAGATACGCAGTATTTT. Its translation: CASSFWIRRGTDTQYF.

The chain is built from TRBV7-2 and TRBJ1-2; D uncertain. The CDR3 spans 14 residues. Germline V CDR1 and CDR2: SGHTA, FQGNSA. V lost 1 base, J lost 4 bases, and 10 bases lay in between. Here the CDR3 reads CASSLGDFGYGYTF. The CDR3 coding sequence is TGTGCCAGCAGCTTAGGGGATTTCGGCTATGGCTACACCTTC.

Points on this clonotype: A much larger clone differs by one base, so this may be a read error. This rearrangement joins TRBV12-3 or TRBV12-4 to TRBJ2-1; D remains unclear. V was cut by 5 bases and J by 2 bases, with 10 bases left in between. The length of the CDR3 is 14 residues. In DNA form, the CDR3 reads TGTGCCAGCAGTGTAGAGGCAGCCTACAATGAGCAGTTCTTC. It yields the protein CASSVEAAYNEQFF.

This clonotype was seen a single time. The J gene is TRBJ2-1, the V gene TRBV29-1; 10 bases match TRBD1. V was clipped by 3 bases and J by 8 bases; unmatched bases: 4. The length of the CDR3 is 13 residues. CDR1 SQVTM and CDR2 ANQGSEA come from the germline V gene. CDR3 in DNA: TGCAGCGTTGAGGGGACAGGGGTCGATGAGCAGTTCTTC. Amino acid sequence: CSVEGTGVDEQFF.

The chain carries TRBV20-1 and TRBJ2-4; D tentatively reads TRBD1 or TRBD2 (6 bases each). The J call may be wrong; the DNA end is better matched by TRBJ2-1. The germline CDR1 and CDR2 sequences are DFQATT and SNEGSKA (reference sequence). CDR3 length: 15 residues. This CDR3 is CSAPDRWEAKNIQFF. The CDR3 nucleotides are TGCAGTGCTCCCGACAGGTGGGAGGCCAAAAACATTCAGTTCTTC.

This clonotype has just a few counts. V gene TRBV2 combines with J gene TRBJ2-2, with 8 bases lining up with TRBD1. The germline V gene has CDR1 SNHLY and CDR2 FYNNEI. There are 16 residues in the CDR3. The V gene end was trimmed by 5 bases and the J gene end by 1 base; junction bases not matched to a gene: 6. CDR3 in DNA: TGTGCCAGCAGTACCACCGGGACAGGGAACACCGGGGAGCTGTTTTTT. It translates to CASSTTGTGNTGELFF.